This entry lists 5 T cell receptor beta chains sequenced from one sample in a study of spatial heterogeneity in lung cancer. The time point was: sample taken at primary tumor resection. TCRdb analysed the 5' RACE reads with MiXCR anew, one entry per CDR3 protein. The sample has about 48,000 distinct CDR3 sequences, less than 6% seen once. The sequenced sample was PBMCs, obtained at surgery. The origin of the receptors is a male donor with early-stage non-small cell lung cancer.

Many counts were recorded for this clonotype. The rearrangement uses TRBV28 and TRBJ2-3, with 14 bases that match TRBD2. CDR1 and CDR2 from the germline V gene are MDHEN and SYDVKM. The V and J ends lost 5 bases and 0 bases, in that order; junction bases with no gene match: 7. The CDR3 covers 18 residues. The CDR3 spells CASSPGTSGSLSTDTQYF. DNA of the CDR3: TGTGCCAGCAGTCCCGGGACTAGCGGGAGCCTTAGCACAGATACGCAGTATTTT.

This clonotype has at least ten counts. The chain joins TRBV20-1 to TRBJ2-5, with 8 bases aligning to TRBD1. This CDR3 region has 14 residues. V shed 0 bases and J 3 bases; nucleotides not matched to a gene: 3. Germline V gives CDR1 DFQATT, CDR2 SNEGSKA (reference sequence). The CDR3 sequence: CSARDGGQEETQYF. The DNA for the CDR3 is TGCAGTGCTAGAGATGGGGGACAGGAAGAGACCCAGTACTTC.

This clonotype was seen ten or more times. The chain recombines TRBV7-2 with TRBJ2-2; D gene uncertain. The length of the CDR3 is 13 residues. Trimming removed 5 bases from V and 5 bases from J, with 9 bases in between. Germline assignment: CDR1 SGHTA and CDR2 FQGNSA. In DNA, the CDR3 is TGTGCCAGCAGCGCTCGAGCTACCGGGGAGCTGTTTTTT. Translation: CASSARATGELFF.

The rearrangement uses TRBV7-2 and TRBJ2-7, with 11 bases matching TRBD2. This CDR3 region has 15 residues. Looked up from germline, CDR1 is SGHTA and CDR2 is FQGNSA. With 4 bases clipped from V and 4 bases from J, the junction kept 6 bases outside the gene matches. CDR3 bases: TGTGCCAGCAGCTCCACTAGCGGGAGTTGGTACGAGCAGTACTTC. This gives the protein CASSSTSGSWYEQYF.

This clonotype was picked up many times. This rearrangement joins TRBV6-2 or TRBV6-3 to TRBJ2-7; D possibly corresponds to TRBD1 (6 bases). Trimming shortened V by 9 bases and J by 4 bases, and 13 bases separated the two germline ends. Germline values: CDR1 MNHEY, CDR2 SVGEGT. The CDR3 length is 12 residues. The CDR3: CASRQERYEQYF. The CDR3 bases are TGTGCCAGTCGACAGGAGAGATACGAGCAGTACTTC.